The 21 T cell receptor beta chains in this list originate from one sample, sequenced in a study of OX40 agonist ivuxolimab in advanced cancers. The data were produced by immunoSEQ multiplex PCR, yet TCRdb's version contains in-frame clones alone and is incomplete. The sample includes 35,000 to 40,000 clones, around four fifths of them seen just once. The material was CD4+ or CD8+ T cells sorted from blood, obtained in a trial of the OX40 agonist ivuxolimab. The source of these receptors is an adult with an advanced solid tumor such as melanoma, head and neck, liver or kidney cancer.

CDR3 in DNA: TGCGCCAGCAGCTTGGCTCTAGCGGGGACCGGGGAGCTGTTTTTT. It encodes CASSLALAGTGELFF. J is TRBJ2-2 and V is TRBV5-1, with 9 bases aligning to TRBD2. Germline V gene sequence: CDR1 SGHRS, CDR2 YFSETQ. The CDR3 spans 15 residues. The V and J ends lost 0 bases and 5 bases, in that order; junction bases with no gene match: 2.

The genes are TRBV5-4 and TRBJ2-7; possible D gene TRBD2, 5 bases. Per the germline V gene, CDR1 is SGHNT and CDR2 is YYREEE (reference sequence). V shed 2 bases and J shed 6 bases, with 9 bases lying between them. The CDR3 runs to 12 residues. The CDR3 sequence is CASSLAVSEQYF. The CDR3 DNA reads TGTGCCAGCAGCTTAGCGGTCAGCGAGCAGTACTTC.

This clone was seen a single time. Within the sample, other DNA sequences also encode this same CDR3. This chain links TRBV29-1 with TRBJ2-2, with D possibly being TRBD2 (6 bases). Germline loops: CDR1 SQVTM, CDR2 ANQGSEA. V was cut by 4 bases and J by 4 bases, with 10 bases left in between. The CDR3 has 13 residues. The CDR3 protein is CSVGSGPTGELFF. The DNA for the CDR3 is TGCAGCGTTGGGAGCGGGCCCACCGGGGAGCTGTTTTTT.

Only one count was recorded for this clone. The chain employs TRBV6-1 and TRBJ2-7; tentatively, D is TRBD1 or TRBD2 (6 bases each). Germline V lookup: CDR1 MNHNS, CDR2 SASEGT. V was trimmed by 7 bases and J by 1 base, leaving 14 bases between them. The CDR3 contains 14 residues. CDR3 bases: TGTGCCAGCACTTTGGGGGGCGAGTCCTACGAGCAGTACTTC. Translated: CASTLGGESYEQYF.

In DNA form, the CDR3 reads TGTGCCAGCTCGGGAGGACCGGGCGGTCCCTACGAGCAGTACTTC. It translates to CASSGGPGGPYEQYF. V usage is TRBV18 and J usage is TRBJ2-7, with D possibly matching TRBD2 (6 bases). Looked up from germline, CDR1 is KGHSH and CDR2 is LQKENI. The CDR3 consists of 15 residues. Trimming shortened V by 6 bases and J by 2 bases, and 17 bases separated the two germline ends. Using reference TRBV18 and TRBJ2-7 for the parts outside the CDR3, the full variable domain is NAGVMQNPRHLVRRRGQEARLRCSPMKGHSHVYWYRQLPEEGLKFMVYLQKENIIDESGMPKERFSAEFPKEGPSILRIQQVVRGDSAAYFCASSGGPGGPYEQYFGPGTRLTVT.

The chain couples TRBV19 to TRBJ2-3, with 8 bases lining up with TRBD1. Looked up from germline, CDR1 is LNHDA and CDR2 is SQIVND (reference sequence). The V gene end was trimmed by 5 bases and the J gene end by 4 bases; junction bases not matched to a gene: 2. The CDR3 covers 13 residues. CDR3 sequence: CASSPQGADTQYF. The CDR3 bases are TGTGCCAGTAGTCCACAGGGGGCAGATACGCAGTATTTT. The whole variable domain, filled in from reference TRBV19 and TRBJ2-3, reads DGGITQSPKYLFRKEGQNVTLSCEQNLNHDAMYWYRQDPGQGLRLIYYSQIVNDFQKGDIAEGYSVSREKKESFPLTVTSAQKNPTAFYLCASSPQGADTQYFGPGTRLTVL.

This clone was observed a handful of times. The chain couples TRBV9 to TRBJ2-3; the D is unclear. CDR1 SGDLS and CDR2 YYNGEE come from the germline V gene. V was clipped by 3 bases and J by 2 bases, with 10 bases between them. The CDR3 is made up of 14 amino acids. CDR3 nucleotides: TGTGCCAGCAGCGCCGGTGAGGACACAGATACGCAGTATTTT. Translation: CASSAGEDTDTQYF.

V is TRBV5-4 and J is TRBJ2-2; no clear D gene. The V end lost 0 bases, the J end lost 4 bases, and 10 bases lay between the germline ends. Looked up from germline, CDR1 is SGHNT and CDR2 is YYREEE (reference sequence). The CDR3 totals 15 residues. The CDR3 DNA reads as TGTGCCAGCAGCTTGGTTGGAGTGAGCACCGGGGAGCTGTTTTTT. Translating gives CASSLVGVSTGELFF.

The rearrangement uses TRBV19 and TRBJ1-1; 9 bases align to TRBD1. Trimming took 6 bases from V and 4 from J; bases not matched to a gene: 6. Germline CDR1 reads LNHDA; CDR2 reads SQIVND (reference sequence). This CDR3 has 14 amino acids. The CDR3 region is CASRYRGLVTEAFF. Here the CDR3 DNA reads TGTGCCAGTAGATACAGGGGGCTAGTCACTGAAGCTTTCTTT. The variable domain in full, with the rest retrieved from reference TRBV19 and TRBJ1-1, is DGGITQSPKYLFRKEGQNVTLSCEQNLNHDAMYWYRQDPGQGLRLIYYSQIVNDFQKGDIAEGYSVSREKKESFPLTVTSAQKNPTAFYLCASRYRGLVTEAFFGQGTRLTVV.

The J gene is TRBJ1-3, the V gene TRBV4-1; 9 bases agree with TRBD1. This CDR3 comprises 18 residues. CDR1 is MGHRA and CDR2 is YSYEKL in the germline V gene. Trimming cost V 0 bases and J 0 bases; bases outside gene matches: 6. The CDR3 protein is CASSQDGGQGRSGNTIYF. The CDR3 region has the DNA TGCGCCAGCAGCCAAGATGGGGGACAGGGCCGCTCTGGAAACACCATATATTTT.

The chain couples TRBV29-1 to TRBJ2-5; 12 bases are a match to TRBD1. Germline lookup yields CDR1 SQVTM and CDR2 ANQGSEA. The CDR3 runs to 13 residues. Unmatched junction bases numbered 1, after V lost 7 bases and J lost 1 base. This chain's CDR3 is CSAGQGAQETQYF. CDR3 bases: TGCAGCGCGGGACAGGGGGCCCAAGAGACCCAGTACTTC.

The chain employs TRBV14 and TRBJ1-1; D is uncertain. CDR1 is SGHDN, CDR2 FVKESK, per germline. The CDR3 is 14 amino acids. Trimming took off 7 bases at V and 0 bases at J, with 12 bases between the two ends. The CDR3 coding sequence is TGTGCCAGCAAAAAGGGAAGGATGAACACTGAAGCTTTCTTT. It is translated as CASKKGRMNTEAFF.

The V and J genes are TRBV18 and TRBJ1-6; 8 nucleotides align to TRBD1. The germline V gene has CDR1 KGHSH and CDR2 LQKENI. The CDR3 length is 16 residues. V shed 2 bases and J 6 bases; nucleotides not matched to a gene: 6. This chain's CDR3 is CASSPTGTGGNSPLHF. CDR3 sequence (DNA): TGTGCCAGCTCACCAACCGGTACAGGGGGTAATTCACCCCTCCACTTT.

The chain uses TRBV18 and TRBJ2-6; no clear D. The CDR3 contains 15 residues. V gave up 2 bases and J gave up 0 bases, with 5 bases separating them. From germline, CDR1 is KGHSH and CDR2 LQKENI. CDR3 DNA: TGTGCCAGCTCACCATGGAGCTCTGGGGCCAACGTCCTGACTTTC. It encodes CASSPWSSGANVLTF.

This clone turned up a few times. J is TRBJ1-5 and V is TRBV6-1; D is unclear. The CDR3 consists of 13 residues. The V gene lost 8 bases and the J gene lost 6 bases, with 14 bases spanning the gap. Germline loops: CDR1 MNHNS, CDR2 SASEGT. CDR3 DNA sequence: TGTGCCAGCCGGGAAGATCCCAGTCAGCCCCAGCATTTT. Its protein is CASREDPSQPQHF.

This rearrangement joins TRBV4-2 to TRBJ2-3; 11 bases match TRBD2. Trimming at V came to 0 bases and at J to 1 base, leaving 9 bases not matched to a gene. Germline values: CDR1 LGHNA, CDR2 YNFKEQ. The CDR3 has 19 amino acids. CDR3 nucleotide sequence: TGTGCCAGCAGCCAAGAACTAGGACTAGCGGGCCGACGCACAGATACGCAGTATTTT. The encoded protein is CASSQELGLAGRRTDTQYF.

The rearrangement links TRBV5-1 to TRBJ2-5; D not certain. The CDR3 is made up of 14 amino acids. Per germline, CDR1 SGHRS and CDR2 YFSETQ. V lost 0 bases to trimming and J lost 7 bases, with 13 bases between them. Here the CDR3 DNA reads TGCGCCAGCAGCTTGGTCAACGGTGCAGGGACCCAGTACTTC. It codes for CASSLVNGAGTQYF.

This chain uses TRBV7-3 with TRBJ2-1; no definite D call. Germline V gives CDR1 SGHTA, CDR2 FQGTGA. This CDR3 region has 14 residues. Trimming pared 1 base from V and 10 bases from J, leaving 14 bases between. In DNA form, the CDR3 reads TGTGCCAGCAGCTTAAAAGGCCTTCGAGACGAGCAGTTCTTC. Its protein product is CASSLKGLRDEQFF.

The chain uses TRBV14 and TRBJ2-5, with TRBD1 identical over 7 bases. The CDR3 runs 13 residues. The V segment lost 8 bases and the J segment 5 bases; nucleotides outside the gene matches: 8. Looked up from germline, CDR1 is SGHDN and CDR2 is FVKESK. CDR3 DNA: TGTGCCAGCCGGGTTCAGGGGGAGGAGACCCAGTACTTC. Amino acids: CASRVQGEETQYF.

A few counts support this clone. This chain uses TRBV6-1 with TRBJ1-2; D uncertain. Germline V gene sequence: CDR1 MNHNS, CDR2 SASEGT. Deletions cut 2 bases from V and 6 bases from J, with 7 bases between. This CDR3 is 12 amino acids long. CDR3: CASSEMTDGYTF. DNA for the CDR3: TGTGCCAGCAGTGAAATGACCGATGGCTACACCTTC.

CDR3 region: CASSLGDFLTRVAGELFF. In nucleotides, the CDR3 is TGCGCCAGCAGCCTTGGGGACTTTCTCACGAGGGTGGCCGGGGAGCTGTTTTTT. V usage is TRBV5-1 and J usage is TRBJ2-2, with a possible D match to TRBD2 (6 bases). Germline CDR1 is SGHRS and CDR2 is YFSETQ. V was shortened by 4 bases and J by 6 bases, with 25 bases between the two germline ends. The CDR3 totals 18 residues.